The 20 T cell receptor beta chains below all came from one sample that was sequenced in a study of T-cell memory formation after mild COVID-19. From the 5' RACE reads, TCRdb called clonotypes with MiXCR, one entry per CDR3 protein. The sample contains some 250,000 distinct CDR3 sequences, 15% to 20% of which appear only once. The specimen sequenced was PBMCs or a T cell subset sorted from them (not recorded which). The receptors were sampled from a young man who had mild COVID-19 (a few samples of this study predate the infection). Cell type and time point are not known.

In its sample, this clonotype was seen a few times. As DNA, the CDR3 is TGTGCCAGCTGGTGGCAGGGGGCAGGAGATACGCAGTATTTT. Protein: CASWWQGAGDTQYF. V is TRBV2 and J is TRBJ2-3; TRBD1 agrees at 8 bases. J was trimmed by 5 bases and V by 8 bases; bases with no gene match: 9. From germline, CDR1 is SNHLY and CDR2 FYNNEI. The CDR3 runs to 14 residues. The full variable domain, in which reference TRBV2 and TRBJ2-3 provide the parts outside the CDR3, is EPEVTQTPSHQVTQMGQEVILRCVPISNHLYFYWYRQILGQKVEFLVSFYNNEISEKSEIFDDQFSVERPDGSNFTLKIRSTKLEDSAMYFCASWWQGAGDTQYFGPGTRLTVL.

This clonotype showed up just a few times. The chain combines TRBV5-1 with TRBJ1-1; D not certain. This CDR3 has 14 residues. CDR1 SGHRS and CDR2 YFSETQ come from the germline V gene. The germline V and J ends were trimmed by 6 bases and 3 bases, with 15 bases remaining between them. The CDR3 nucleotides read TGCGCCAGCACCGCCTCTTTGGTGTACACTGAAGCTTTCTTT. This gives the protein CASTASLVYTEAFF.

The V call is TRBV15, the J call TRBJ1-2; a weak D match, TRBD1 (5 bases). Trimming took 3 bases from V and 8 from J, leaving 10 bases between them. Per germline, CDR1 LNHNV and CDR2 YYDKDF (reference sequence). This CDR3 is 12 amino acids long. DNA of the CDR3: TGTGCCACCAGCAGTCAGGGAGGCGGCTACACCTTC. Its protein is CATSSQGGGYTF.

This clonotype was detected a few times. The J gene is TRBJ1-2, the V gene TRBV3-1, with D possibly TRBD1 on 6 matching bases. V was trimmed by 6 bases and J by 6 bases, leaving 11 bases between them. Germline assignment: CDR1 LGHDT and CDR2 YNNKEL (reference sequence). There are 12 residues in the CDR3. The CDR3 DNA reads TGTGCCAGCAGTAACACAGGGAATGGCTACACCTTC. It specifies CASSNTGNGYTF.

The chain employs TRBV24-1 and TRBJ1-5; D is uncertain. Trimming removed 4 bases from V and 1 base from J, with 4 bases in between. CDR3 length: 13 residues. Germline V gene data show CDR1 as KGHDR and CDR2 as SFDVKD. CDR3 DNA sequence: TGTGCCACCAGTGAAAGAAGCAATCAGCCCCAGCATTTT. Translation: CATSERSNQPQHF.

V is TRBV4-1 and J is TRBJ1-2; possibly TRBD1 for D (6 bases). This CDR3 region has 14 residues. CDR1 is MGHRA, CDR2 YSYEKL, per germline. V was cut by 0 bases and J by 7 bases, with 12 bases left in between. DNA for the CDR3: TGCGCCAGCAGCCAAGACAGGGGACCCGCTGGCTACACCTTC. It is translated as CASSQDRGPAGYTF.

V usage is TRBV20-1 and J usage is TRBJ2-3, with D possibly being TRBD1 (6 bases). The V and J ends lost 6 bases and 4 bases respectively, with 17 bases between them. The CDR3 contains 14 residues. Germline V gene data show CDR1 as DFQATT and CDR2 as SNEGSKA (reference sequence). CDR3 protein: CSANTGLWADTQYF. The CDR3 DNA reads as TGCAGTGCGAACACAGGGTTGTGGGCAGATACGCAGTATTTT.

This clonotype showed up just a few times. The chain has TRBV5-8 and TRBJ2-2; no clear D. Trimming left V 2 bases short and J 5 bases short, with 7 bases between. Germline CDR1 and CDR2: SGHTS and YDEGEE. CDR3 length: 13 amino acids. DNA of the CDR3: TGTGCCAGCAGCTTCTTGACTACCGGGGAGCTGTTTTTT. Translating gives CASSFLTTGELFF.

This clonotype was seen a handful of times. The chain has TRBV6-4 and TRBJ2-3; 8 bases line up with TRBD2. The germline gives CDR1 MRHNA, CDR2 SNTAGT. CDR3 length: 15 amino acids. The trim removed 1 base at V and 13 bases at J, leaving 13 bases unmatched. This CDR3 reads CASSDFYRGGLRKYF. The CDR3 DNA reads as TGTGCCAGCAGTGACTTTTATCGGGGGGGCCTGAGAAAGTATTTT.

The table lists this clonotype with a few counts. The genes are TRBV20-1 and TRBJ1-5; a weak D match, TRBD1 (5 bases). The germline V gene encodes CDR1 DFQATT and CDR2 SNEGSKA (reference sequence). V lost 6 bases and J 3 bases, leaving 12 bases between the germline ends. The CDR3 contains 13 residues. The CDR3 DNA is TGCAGTGCGGCCGGGACCGACAATCAGCCCCAGCATTTT. Its protein is CSAAGTDNQPQHF.

This clonotype was counted a few times. V is TRBV4-1 and J is TRBJ2-3; D not certain. The germline CDR1 and CDR2 sequences are MGHRA and YSYEKL. This CDR3 region has 11 residues. V lost 0 bases and J 9 bases, leaving 4 bases between the germline ends. CDR3 residues: CASSQDGTQYF. CDR3 coding DNA: TGCGCCAGCAGCCAAGATGGGACGCAGTATTTT.

The V call is TRBV18, the J call TRBJ1-2; the match to TRBD1 covers 7 bases. Trimming took 3 bases from V and 8 from J; bases not matched to a gene: 9. There are 14 residues in the CDR3. Germline-derived CDR1 and CDR2 are KGHSH and LQKENI. This CDR3 is CASSPEGATRGYTF. DNA of the CDR3: TGTGCCAGCTCACCCGAGGGGGCGACGCGAGGCTACACCTTC.

This clonotype was seen only a few times. The chain joins TRBV10-3 to TRBJ1-2, with 7 bases fitting TRBD1. CDR1 and CDR2 (germline): ENHRY, SYGVKD. The CDR3 consists of 13 residues. V was pared by 0 bases and J by 13 bases, with 8 bases of the junction left unmatched. CDR3 region: CAISESTGPLRTF. The DNA of the CDR3 is TGTGCCATCAGTGAGTCGACAGGGCCCCTCCGCACCTTC.

The chain has TRBV6-6 and TRBJ2-7; D uncertain. Trimming took 5 bases from V and 0 from J, leaving 5 bases between them. Germline assignment: CDR1 MNHNY and CDR2 SVGAGI (reference sequence). CDR3 length: 12 amino acids. Here the CDR3 DNA reads TGTGCCAGCAGTCAAATCTCCTACGAGCAGTACTTC. Translation: CASSQISYEQYF.

J is TRBJ2-1 and V is TRBV25-1; 8 bases agree with TRBD2. V was pared by 7 bases and J by 4 bases, with 3 bases of the junction left unmatched. The germline V gene encodes CDR1 MGHDK and CDR2 SYGVNS. CDR3 length: 13 residues. CDR3 sequence: CASTPGGYNEQFF. The CDR3 DNA is TGTGCCAGCACCCCGGGAGGGTACAATGAGCAGTTCTTC.

The CDR3 DNA follows: TGTGCCAGCAGTGTGCTTCAGGGGAGCGAGCAGTACTTC. Encoded protein: CASSVLQGSEQYF. The chain couples TRBV6-5 to TRBJ2-7, with D possibly being TRBD1 (6 bases). Germline CDR1 and CDR2: MNHEY and SVGAGI. V was trimmed by 5 bases and J by 6 bases, leaving 14 bases between them. The CDR3 has 13 amino acids.

This clonotype was observed a handful of times. The chain couples TRBV5-4 to TRBJ1-1, with a possible D match to TRBD1 (5 bases). V dropped 2 bases and J dropped 6 bases, with 14 bases sitting between them. CDR3 length: 14 amino acids. The germline V gene has CDR1 SGHNT and CDR2 YYREEE (reference sequence). CDR3 sequence (DNA): TGTGCCAGCAGCTTCGGCCTTCAGGGCTCTGAAGCTTTCTTT. This encodes CASSFGLQGSEAFF.

The chain combines TRBV7-2 with TRBJ1-1; no clear D. The germline gives CDR1 SGHTA, CDR2 FQGNSA. The V end lost 5 bases, the J end lost 8 bases, and 12 bases lay between the germline ends. The CDR3 spans 12 residues. CDR3 in amino acids: CASSPQIPEAFF. The CDR3 DNA follows: TGTGCCAGCAGCCCTCAGATACCCGAAGCTTTCTTT. Variable domain in full (rest from reference TRBV7-2 and TRBJ1-1): GAGVSQSPSNKVTEKGKDVELRCDPISGHTALYWYRQSLGQGLEFLIYFQGNSAPDKSGLPSDRFSAERTGGSVSTLTIQRTQQEDSAVYLCASSPQIPEAFFGQGTRLTVV.

This clonotype was detected only a few times. The V and J genes are TRBV4-1 and TRBJ2-3; D call uncertain. Germline V CDR1 and CDR2: MGHRA, YSYEKL. There are 13 residues in the CDR3. V lost 10 bases and J lost 3, with 14 bases in between. The CDR3 sequence is CATSPEQTDTQYF. DNA for the CDR3: TGCGCCACCTCCCCGGAGCAGACAGATACGCAGTATTTT.

J is TRBJ2-7 and V is TRBV2; no reliable D call. The ends were cut back, 3 bases at V and 5 bases at J, with 17 bases in the middle. CDR1 and CDR2 (germline): SNHLY, FYNNEI. The CDR3 is made up of 15 amino acids. The CDR3 DNA follows: TGTGCCAGCAGTGAGGGTTTTTTGGTTTCCCACGAGCAGTACGTC. This gives the protein CASSEGFLVSHEQYV.